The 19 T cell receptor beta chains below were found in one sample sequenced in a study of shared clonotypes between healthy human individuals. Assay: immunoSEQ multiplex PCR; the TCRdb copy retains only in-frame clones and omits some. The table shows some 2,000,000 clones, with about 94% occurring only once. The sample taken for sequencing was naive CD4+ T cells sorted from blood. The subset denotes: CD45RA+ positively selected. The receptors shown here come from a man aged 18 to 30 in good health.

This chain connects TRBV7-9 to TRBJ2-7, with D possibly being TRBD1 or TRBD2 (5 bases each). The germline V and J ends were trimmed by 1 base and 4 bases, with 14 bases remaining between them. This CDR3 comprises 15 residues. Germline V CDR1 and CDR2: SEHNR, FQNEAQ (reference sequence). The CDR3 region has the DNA TGTGCCAGCAGCTTAGATCAGGGATCGGGATACGAGCAGTACTTC. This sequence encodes CASSLDQGSGYEQYF.

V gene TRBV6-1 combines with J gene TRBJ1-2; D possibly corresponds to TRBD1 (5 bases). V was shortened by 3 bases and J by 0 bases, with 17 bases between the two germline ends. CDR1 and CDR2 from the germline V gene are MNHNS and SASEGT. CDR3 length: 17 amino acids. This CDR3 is CASSDQSTGGPNYGYTF. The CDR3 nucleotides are TGTGCCAGCAGTGATCAGTCCACAGGTGGGCCTAACTATGGCTACACCTTC.

CDR3 in amino acids: CASSTYPDRQETQYF. CDR3 nucleotide sequence: TGTGCCAGTAGTACATACCCCGACAGGCAAGAGACCCAGTACTTC. The J gene is TRBJ2-5, the V gene TRBV19; TRBD1 might be the D (6 bases). Deletions cut 4 bases from V and 2 bases from J, with 14 bases between. The CDR3 has 15 amino acids. CDR1 LNHDA and CDR2 SQIVND come from the germline V gene (reference sequence).

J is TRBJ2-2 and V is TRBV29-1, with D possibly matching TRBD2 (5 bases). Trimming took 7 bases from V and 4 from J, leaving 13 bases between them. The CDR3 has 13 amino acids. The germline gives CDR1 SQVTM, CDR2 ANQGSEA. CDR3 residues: CSAREYGTGELFF. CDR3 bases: TGCAGCGCGAGGGAATACGGCACCGGGGAGCTGTTTTTT.

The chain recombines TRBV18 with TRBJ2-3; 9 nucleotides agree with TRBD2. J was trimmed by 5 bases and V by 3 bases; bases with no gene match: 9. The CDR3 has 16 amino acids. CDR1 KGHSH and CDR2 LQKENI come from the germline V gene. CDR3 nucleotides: TGTGCCAGCTCACCCATTAGCGGGAGCGGATTAGATACGCAGTATTTT. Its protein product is CASSPISGSGLDTQYF.

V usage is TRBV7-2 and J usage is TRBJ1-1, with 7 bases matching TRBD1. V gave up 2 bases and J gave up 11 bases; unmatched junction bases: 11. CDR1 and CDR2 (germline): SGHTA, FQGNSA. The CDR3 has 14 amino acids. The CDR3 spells CASSLRTGGPAAFF. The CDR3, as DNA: TGTGCCAGCAGCTTAAGGACAGGAGGTCCGGCCGCTTTCTTT.

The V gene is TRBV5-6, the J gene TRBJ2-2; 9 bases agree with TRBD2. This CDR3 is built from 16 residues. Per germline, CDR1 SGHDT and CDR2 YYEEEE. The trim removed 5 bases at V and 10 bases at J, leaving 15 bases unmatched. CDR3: CASREEGTSTFSELFF. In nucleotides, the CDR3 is TGTGCCAGCAGGGAGGAGGGGACTAGCACCTTCTCGGAGCTGTTTTTT.

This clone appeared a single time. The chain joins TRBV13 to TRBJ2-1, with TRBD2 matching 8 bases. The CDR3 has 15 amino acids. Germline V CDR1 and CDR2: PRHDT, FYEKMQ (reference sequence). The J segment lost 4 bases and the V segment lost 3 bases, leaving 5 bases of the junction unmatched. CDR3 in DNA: TGTGCCAGCAGCTTTACTAGCGGAAGTTACAATGAGCAGTTCTTC. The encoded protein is CASSFTSGSYNEQFF.

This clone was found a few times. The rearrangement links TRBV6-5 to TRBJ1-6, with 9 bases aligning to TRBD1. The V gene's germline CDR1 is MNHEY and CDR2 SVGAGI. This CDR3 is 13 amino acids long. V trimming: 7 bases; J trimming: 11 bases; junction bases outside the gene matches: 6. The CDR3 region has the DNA TGTGCCAGCACCCCGGGACAGGGAACACCCCTCCACTTT. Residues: CASTPGQGTPLHF.

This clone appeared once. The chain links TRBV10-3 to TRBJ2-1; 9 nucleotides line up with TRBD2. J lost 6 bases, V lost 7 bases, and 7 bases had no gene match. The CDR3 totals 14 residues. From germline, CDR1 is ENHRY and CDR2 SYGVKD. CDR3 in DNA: TGTGCCATCAAGTCGGGACTAGCCGGCAATGAGCAGTTCTTC. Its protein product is CAIKSGLAGNEQFF.

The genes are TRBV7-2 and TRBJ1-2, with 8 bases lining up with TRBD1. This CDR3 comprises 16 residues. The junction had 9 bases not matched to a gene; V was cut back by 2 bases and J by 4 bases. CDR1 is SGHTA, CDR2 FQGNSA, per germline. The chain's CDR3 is CASSLYSGQGSYGYTF. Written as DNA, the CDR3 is TGTGCCAGCAGCTTATATTCCGGACAGGGATCCTATGGCTACACCTTC.

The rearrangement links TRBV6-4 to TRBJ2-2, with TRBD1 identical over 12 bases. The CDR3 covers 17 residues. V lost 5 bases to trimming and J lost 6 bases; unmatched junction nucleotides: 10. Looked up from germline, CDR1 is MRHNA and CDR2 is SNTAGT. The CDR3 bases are TGTGCCAGCAGTCGTTTGCCGGGACAGGGGGCGTCCGGGGAGCTGTTTTTT. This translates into CASSRLPGQGASGELFF.

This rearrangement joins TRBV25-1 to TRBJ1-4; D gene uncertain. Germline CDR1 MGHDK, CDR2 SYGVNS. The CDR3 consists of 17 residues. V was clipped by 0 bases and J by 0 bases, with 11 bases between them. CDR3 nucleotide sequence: TGTGCCAGCAGTGAATATGCTAAGGGCGCAACTAATGAAAAACTGTTTTTT. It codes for CASSEYAKGATNEKLFF.

CDR3 sequence: CASNTGYYGYTF. DNA of the CDR3: TGTGCCAGCAATACAGGGTACTATGGCTACACCTTC. This sequence joins TRBV27 and TRBJ1-2, with D perhaps matching TRBD1 (6 bases). Germline V gene lookup returns CDR1 MNHEY and CDR2 SMNVEV (reference sequence). The CDR3 length is 12 residues. Trimming cost V 7 bases and J 3 bases, with 9 bases left between them.

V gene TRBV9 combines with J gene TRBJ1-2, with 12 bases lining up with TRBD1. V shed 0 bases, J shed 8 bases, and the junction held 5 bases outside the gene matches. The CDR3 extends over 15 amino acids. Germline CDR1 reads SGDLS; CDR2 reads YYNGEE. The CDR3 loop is CASSVEGQGAKGYTF. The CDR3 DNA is TGTGCCAGCAGCGTAGAGGGACAGGGGGCGAAGGGCTACACCTTC.

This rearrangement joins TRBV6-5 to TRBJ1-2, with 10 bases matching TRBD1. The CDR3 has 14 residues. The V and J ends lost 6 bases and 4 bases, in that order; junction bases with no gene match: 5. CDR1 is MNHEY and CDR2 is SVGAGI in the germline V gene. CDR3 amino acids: CASRTTGGAYGYTF. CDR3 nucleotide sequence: TGTGCCAGCAGAACGACAGGGGGCGCCTATGGCTACACCTTC.

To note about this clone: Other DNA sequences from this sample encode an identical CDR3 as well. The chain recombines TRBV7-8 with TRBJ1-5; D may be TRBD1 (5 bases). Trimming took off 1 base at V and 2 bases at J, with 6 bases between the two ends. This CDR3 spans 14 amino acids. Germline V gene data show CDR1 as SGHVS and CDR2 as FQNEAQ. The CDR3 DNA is TGTGCCAGCAGCTTAGGGGGCGGCAATCAGCCCCAGCATTTT. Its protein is CASSLGGGNQPQHF.

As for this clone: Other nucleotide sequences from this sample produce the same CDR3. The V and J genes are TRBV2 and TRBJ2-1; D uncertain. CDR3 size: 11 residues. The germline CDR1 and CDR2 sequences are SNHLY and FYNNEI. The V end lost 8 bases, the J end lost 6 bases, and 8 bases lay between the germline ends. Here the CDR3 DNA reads TGTGCCAGCTCGGTTATCAATGAGCAGTTCTTC. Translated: CASSVINEQFF.

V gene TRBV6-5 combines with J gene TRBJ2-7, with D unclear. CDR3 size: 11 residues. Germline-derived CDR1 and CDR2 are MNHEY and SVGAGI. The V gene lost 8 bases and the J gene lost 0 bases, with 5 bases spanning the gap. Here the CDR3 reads CASGFSYEQYF. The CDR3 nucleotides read TGTGCCAGCGGTTTCTCCTACGAGCAGTACTTC.